A selection of T cell receptor beta chains follows, all from one sample in a study of blood T cells in healthy people across ages. In TCRdb, the 5' RACE reads were re-called with MiXCR into one record per CDR3 protein. The table includes 580,000 or so distinct CDR3 sequences, around 50% detected once. Source material: blood. All receptors come from a man older than 75 in good health. Each CDR3 is given with its conserved first and last residue. The D gene is left open where the match is weak. Clone size is given for some rows only: seen once, a few or many times, or a class if the clone is expanded.

clone_size | d_call | j_call | v_call | cdr3_nt | cdr3_aa
many | . | TRBJ1-2 | TRBV7-9 | TGTGCCAGCAGTTTCGGCAGCGGCGATGGCTACACCTTC | CASSFGSGDGYTF
. | . | TRBJ1-1 | TRBV11-2 | TGTGCCAGCAGCTTAGATGGGGTGATGTCGAACACTGAAGCTTTCTTT | CASSLDGVMSNTEAFF
. | TRBD2 | TRBJ2-1 | TRBV6-5 | TGTGCCAGCAGGCCACCCTTAGCGGGGTACAATGAGCAGTTCTTC | CASRPPLAGYNEQFF
. | . | TRBJ1-1 | TRBV29-1 | TGCAGCGTTGGAGGCCCCAGACTGGGTACTGAAGCTTTCTTT | CSVGGPRLGTEAFF
. | . | TRBJ2-2 | TRBV7-3 | TGTGCCACCAGCTTGGCAGGCAACGCCGGGGAGCTGTTTTTT | CATSLAGNAGELFF
. | . | TRBJ1-6 | TRBV20-1 | TGCAGTGCTAGAGATAGGCAGGGCCAAAATTCACCCCTCCACTTT | CSARDRQGQNSPLHF
few | . | TRBJ2-3 | TRBV7-9 | TGTGCCAGCGGACCCTTGTGGGGGAGCGAGACAGATACGCAGTATTTT | CASGPLWGSETDTQYF
once | . | TRBJ2-7 | TRBV6-2/TRBV6-3 | TGTGCCAGCACCGTAGGACAGAATTACGAGCAGTACTTC | CASTVGQNYEQYF
few | . | TRBJ2-3 | TRBV24-1 | TGTGCCACCAGTGATTTGGACGGCACAGATACGCAGTATTTT | CATSDLDGTDTQYF
. | TRBD1 | TRBJ1-6 | TRBV7-9 | TGTGCCAGCAGCTCAGAAGGGACAGGAAATTCACCCCTCCACTTT | CASSSEGTGNSPLHF
few | TRBD1 | TRBJ2-7 | TRBV7-9 | TGTGCCAGCAGGCACGGGACAGGGGCCGGGTACGAGCAGTACTTC | CASRHGTGAGYEQYF
once | . | TRBJ2-6 | TRBV12-3/TRBV12-4 | TGTGCCAGCAGCTTTGAGACGGGACGCCTCTCTGGGGCCAACGTCCTGACTTTC | CASSFETGRLSGANVLTF
. | . | TRBJ2-7 | TRBV20-1 | TGCAGTGCCGGGGACTCGACGACAGACTACGAGCAGTACTTC | CSAGDSTTDYEQYF
. | TRBD2 | TRBJ2-1 | TRBV7-2 | TGTGCCAGCAGCGTAAATAGCGGGAGGGCCGTCAATGAGCAGTTCTTC | CASSVNSGRAVNEQFF
few | . | TRBJ2-7 | TRBV12-3/TRBV12-4 | TGTGCCAGCAGTCGCCCAAACTACGAGCAGTACTTC | CASSRPNYEQYF
many | TRBD1 | TRBJ1-2 | TRBV29-1 | TGCAGCGTCGGACAGGGGGATGGCTACACCTTC | CSVGQGDGYTF
. | . | TRBJ2-2 | TRBV29-1 | TGCAGCGGGGGACTTAACACCGGGGAGCTGTTTTTT | CSGGLNTGELFF
few | . | TRBJ2-6 | TRBV20-1 | TGCAGTGCAGCAGGGTCTGGGGCCAACGTCCTGACTTTC | CSAAGSGANVLTF
. | . | TRBJ2-1 | TRBV18 | TGTGCCAGCTCACCCGGGACCTCAGGCGATGAGCAGTTCTTC | CASSPGTSGDEQFF
few | . | TRBJ2-1 | TRBV21-1 | TGTGCCAGCAGCAAAGGGAAAAAGACAGAGGGGAGATCCTACAATGAGCAGTTCTTC | CASSKGKKTEGRSYNEQFF
. | . | TRBJ1-2 | TRBV7-6 | TGTGCCAGCAGCTTAGTGGGGTTTGGCTACACCTTC | CASSLVGFGYTF
. | . | TRBJ2-1 | TRBV12-3/TRBV12-4 | TGTGCCAGCACCTCTTCTTTTGGTCCCCAGGGCATTTCCTACAATGAGCAGTTCTTC | CASTSSFGPQGISYNEQFF
few | . | TRBJ2-7 | TRBV27 | TGTGCCAGCAGTTTGGGGGCAGGGAGAACCTACGAGCAGTACTTC | CASSLGAGRTYEQYF
. | TRBD2 | TRBJ2-1 | TRBV20-1 | TGCAGTGCTAGACGCCGGGACTATCAGATTCTAGGCCGAGACAATGAGCAGTTCTTC | CSARRRDYQILGRDNEQFF
. | TRBD2 | TRBJ2-3 | TRBV29-1 | TGCAGCGTTGAAGAGGTGGGACTAGCAGGGGATACGCAGTATTTT | CSVEEVGLAGDTQYF
. | TRBD2 | TRBJ2-7 | TRBV27 | TGTGCCAGCAGTTACGGGGGTGGCGGGAGTCTTCACTACGAGCAGTACTTC | CASSYGGGGSLHYEQYF
. | . | TRBJ2-7 | TRBV20-1 | TGCAGTGCTAGCCGTAGGGGGGGGCCCTACGAGCAGTACTTC | CSASRRGGPYEQYF
. | . | TRBJ1-4 | TRBV29-1 | TGCACCGCAGGGGTACAGGAAAAACTGTTTTTT | CTAGVQEKLFF
few | TRBD2 | TRBJ2-1 | TRBV3-1 | TGTGCCAGCAGCCCGGACGGGGGGACCTACAATGAGCAGTTCTTC | CASSPDGGTYNEQFF
. | . | TRBJ1-2 | TRBV20-1 | TGCAGTGCCACCTCGACGGCAAGAGATGGCTACACCTTC | CSATSTARDGYTF
. | . | TRBJ1-2 | TRBV3-1 | TGTGCCAGCAGCCAAGCACGGGGTTGGGGCTACACCTTC | CASSQARGWGYTF